This TCR beta chain was observed in a study of shared clonotypes between healthy human individuals. Study summary: Per donor, CD8 memory used one plate, CD8 naive used two, CD4 memory used three and CD4 naive used three.

The CDR3 consists of 15 residues. The V end was cut by 4 bases, the J end by 8 bases, with 16 bases between. Germline V CDR1 and CDR2: SGHRS, YFSETQ. The assay ran at deep level. Here immunoSEQ multiplex PCR was the method, and the copy in TCRdb shows in-frame clones only, minus some. The table includes 2 million to 2.5 million clones, just over 90% detected once. The receptor's source is a man aged 18 to 30 in good health. Some clones in this sample may be carry-over from other donors' samples. This chain uses TRBV5-1 with TRBJ1-6, with D possibly matching TRBD1 (5 bases). Sequenced sample: naive CD4+ T cells from PBMCs. Documented subset: CD45RA+ positively selected. CDR3 region: CASSPGTETYSPLHF. CDR3 bases: TGCGCCAGCAGCCCCGGGACCGAAACTTATTCACCCCTCCACTTT.